The 15 T cell receptor beta chains in this list originate from one sample, sequenced in a study of Ad26.COV2.S vaccination and SARS-CoV-2 variants. Noted treatment: about 20 received Ad26.COV2.S at low or high dose, single or two shots; several received placebo; per-sample allocation not given. Following the first vaccine or placebo injection, samples were taken on day 63. TCRdb's table, derived via immunoSEQ multiplex PCR, lists solely in-frame clones and lacks some. Found here are more than 300,000 clones, approximately 86% of them singletons; the top ten hold about 10%. The material sequenced was peripheral blood, taken in a trial of Ad26.COV2.S vaccine versus placebo. The receptors shown here come from a person aged 18-65 years who received the Ad26.COV2.S COVID-19 vaccine or a placebo.

The gene calls are TRBV19 and TRBJ1-4; D not certain. This CDR3 has 15 amino acids. Germline V gene sequence: CDR1 LNHDA, CDR2 SQIVND (reference sequence). Trimming pared 5 bases from V and 0 bases from J, leaving 10 bases between. The CDR3 here is CASSPTLTTNEKLFF. CDR3 bases: TGTGCCAGTAGTCCGACCTTAACAACTAATGAAAAACTGTTTTTT.

The chain combines TRBV4-3 with TRBJ2-7; D ambiguous. Between the trimmed V and J ends, which lost 0 bases and 2 bases, there was a span of 11 bases. The germline gives CDR1 LGHNA, CDR2 YSLEER. The CDR3 runs to 15 residues. The CDR3 spells CASSQDRVFPYEQYF. The CDR3 nucleotides read TGCGCCAGCAGCCAAGATCGGGTGTTTCCCTACGAGCAGTACTTC.

This clone was picked up a small number of times. The CDR3 DNA reads TGTGCCAGCAGCGGCCTGACAAGGGTTCTCGGCTACACCTTC. This codes for CASSGLTRVLGYTF. The rearrangement links TRBV2 to TRBJ1-2; D is unresolved. CDR3 size: 14 residues. The germline V gene has CDR1 SNHLY and CDR2 FYNNEI. Between the trimmed V and J ends, which lost 6 bases and 8 bases, there was a span of 19 bases. The whole variable domain, remainder taken from reference TRBV2 and TRBJ1-2, is EPEVTQTPSHQVTQMGQEVILRCVPISNHLYFYWYRQILGQKVEFLVSFYNNEISEKSEIFDDQFSVERPDGSNFTLKIRSTKLEDSAMYFCASSGLTRVLGYTFGSGTRLTVV.

This clone has only a few counts. The V gene is TRBV18, the J gene TRBJ1-1, with D unresolved. The CDR3 is 16 residues long. V lost 3 bases to trimming and J lost 0 bases, with 14 bases between them. Germline CDR1 KGHSH, CDR2 LQKENI. CDR3 sequence: CASSPREVGMNTEAFF. In DNA form, the CDR3 reads TGTGCCAGCTCACCTCGGGAGGTGGGAATGAACACTGAAGCTTTCTTT.

The chain employs TRBV19 and TRBJ2-7; a possible D gene is TRBD2 (5 bases). The CDR3 sequence is 13 residues long. From germline, CDR1 is LNHDA and CDR2 SQIVND (reference sequence). Trimming pared 4 bases from V and 6 bases from J, leaving 13 bases between. CDR3 protein: CASSTTPRGEQYF. Written as DNA, the CDR3 is TGTGCCAGTAGTACGACCCCTCGGGGCGAGCAGTACTTC.

The rearrangement links TRBV7-9 to TRBJ2-7; 9 nucleotides line up with TRBD1. From germline, CDR1 is SEHNR and CDR2 FQNEAQ (reference sequence). The CDR3 spans 16 residues. The ends lost 5 bases at V and 0 bases at J; junction bases unmatched: 8. For the CDR3, the DNA is TGTGCCAGCAGCACTAGGACAGGGGCGACCTCCTACGAGCAGTACTTC. Its protein product is CASSTRTGATSYEQYF.

The CDR3 region is CASRFRARPPYEQYF. CDR3 in DNA: TGTGCCAGTAGATTCCGGGCGCGCCCACCCTACGAGCAGTACTTC. The chain couples TRBV28 to TRBJ2-7; no clear D. This CDR3 region has 15 residues. CDR1 and CDR2 (germline): MDHEN, SYDVKM. Between the trimmed V and J ends, which lost 9 bases and 2 bases, there was a span of 20 bases.

This rearrangement joins TRBV7-2 to TRBJ1-1; D ambiguous. This CDR3 is built from 12 residues. Germline V gene data show CDR1 as SGHTA and CDR2 as FQGNSA. Between the trimmed V and J ends, which lost 2 bases and 4 bases, there was a span of 5 bases. The CDR3 DNA reads TGTGCCAGCAGCTTAATGCTCACTGAAGCTTTCTTT. This codes for CASSLMLTEAFF.

J is TRBJ2-7 and V is TRBV11-2; D possibly matches TRBD1 or TRBD2 (5 bases each). The CDR3 runs 13 residues. Trimming stripped 3 bases from V and 6 bases from J, with 12 bases between. Germline V gene sequence: CDR1 SGHAT, CDR2 FQNNGV. The chain's CDR3 is CASSFPQGREQYF. CDR3 DNA: TGTGCCAGCAGCTTCCCGCAGGGACGCGAGCAGTACTTC.

The rearrangement uses TRBV11-2 and TRBJ2-1; perhaps TRBD1 as D (6 bases). The CDR3 is 16 residues long. CDR1 and CDR2 from the germline V gene are SGHAT and FQNNGV. Trimming cost V 0 bases and J 9 bases, with 18 bases left between them. Written as DNA, the CDR3 is TGTGCCAGCAGCTTAGATATCTCAGGGGCGGTTGGTGAGCAGTTCTTC. Translating gives CASSLDISGAVGEQFF.

The CDR3 spells CASSDHMTYEQYF. The CDR3 region has the DNA TGTGCCAGCAGTGACCATATGACCTACGAGCAGTACTTC. The rearrangement links TRBV28 to TRBJ2-7; no firm D call. The V gene's germline CDR1 is MDHEN and CDR2 SYDVKM. V lost 5 bases to trimming and J lost 2 bases, with 10 bases between them. This CDR3 is built from 13 residues. Combining the CDR3 with reference TRBV28 and TRBJ2-7 gives the whole variable domain DVKVTQSSRYLVKRTGEKVFLECVQDMDHENMFWYRQDPGLGLRLIYFSYDVKMKEKGDIPEGYSVSREKKERFSLILESASTNQTSMYLCASSDHMTYEQYFGPGTRLTVT.

The chain joins TRBV6-5 to TRBJ1-5, with no clear D. The CDR3 runs 15 residues. Germline lookup yields CDR1 MNHEY and CDR2 SVGAGI. The V end lost 3 bases, the J end lost 4 bases, and 13 bases lay between the germline ends. CDR3 sequence reads: CASSYRAGLNQPQHF. The CDR3, as DNA: TGTGCCAGCAGTTATCGGGCAGGCTTAAATCAGCCCCAGCATTTT.

V is TRBV3-1 (or the pseudogene TRBV3-2) and J is TRBJ2-3, with 11 bases fitting TRBD2. The J segment lost 2 bases and the V segment lost 4 bases, leaving 5 bases of the junction unmatched. The CDR3 covers 16 residues. The germline gives CDR1 LGHDT, CDR2 YNNKEL (reference sequence). The CDR3 reads CASSPLAGGFTDTQYF. The CDR3 region has the DNA TGTGCCAGCAGCCCTCTAGCGGGGGGCTTCACAGATACGCAGTATTTT.

The chain links TRBV10-3 to TRBJ1-2; D remains unclear. The V end lost 8 bases, the J end lost 3 bases, and 7 bases lay between the germline ends. The CDR3 length is 11 residues. Germline V gene sequence: CDR1 ENHRY, CDR2 SYGVKD. The CDR3 sequence is CAIAFDYGYTF. The CDR3 nucleotides are TGTGCCATCGCGTTCGACTATGGCTACACCTTC.

The chain joins TRBV5-6 to TRBJ1-2; D call uncertain. The CDR3 is 12 residues long. The germline CDR1 and CDR2 sequences are SGHDT and YYEEEE. V shed 1 base and J shed 4 bases, with 5 bases lying between them. The CDR3 here is CASSLPSYGYTF. CDR3 nucleotides: TGTGCCAGCAGCTTGCCCTCCTATGGCTACACCTTC.